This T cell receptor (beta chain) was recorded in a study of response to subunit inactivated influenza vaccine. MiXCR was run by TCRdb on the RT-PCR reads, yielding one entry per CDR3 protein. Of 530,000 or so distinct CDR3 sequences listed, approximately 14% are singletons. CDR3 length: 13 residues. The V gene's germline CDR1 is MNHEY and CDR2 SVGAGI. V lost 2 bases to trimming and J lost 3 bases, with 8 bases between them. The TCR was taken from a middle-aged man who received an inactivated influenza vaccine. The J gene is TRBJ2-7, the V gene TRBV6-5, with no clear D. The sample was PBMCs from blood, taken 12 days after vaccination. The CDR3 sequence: CASSYRPDYEQYF. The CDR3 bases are TGTGCCAGCAGTTACCGACCAGACTACGAGCAGTACTTC.